This T cell receptor beta chain was sequenced for a study of OX40 agonist ivuxolimab in advanced cancers. Looking at the study overall: Given to patients was ivuxolimab, an agonistic anti-OX40 (CD134) antibody. Patients were treated with intravenous ivuxolimab, dosed at 0.01 to 10 mg/kg and infused every 2 weeks.

Blood got drawn at baseline, again on cycle 4 day 1, and then on cycle 7 day 1. TCRdb's copy holds only in-frame clones and misses some; the assay was immunoSEQ multiplex PCR. The sample records roughly 76,000 clones, 75% to 95% being singletons. V lost 0 bases to trimming and J lost 0 bases; unmatched junction nucleotides: 5. CDR1 is LGHNA, CDR2 YSLEER, per germline. The CDR3 loop spans 17 amino acids. The sample in question was CD4+ or CD8+ T cells sorted from blood, obtained in a trial of the OX40 agonist ivuxolimab. This chain links TRBV4-3 with TRBJ2-1; 7 bases align to TRBD2. The receptor comes from an adult with an advanced solid tumor such as melanoma, head and neck, liver or kidney cancer. The CDR3 spells CASSQEKLASSYNEQFF. The CDR3 nucleotides read TGCGCCAGCAGCCAAGAGAAACTAGCGAGCTCCTACAATGAGCAGTTCTTC.